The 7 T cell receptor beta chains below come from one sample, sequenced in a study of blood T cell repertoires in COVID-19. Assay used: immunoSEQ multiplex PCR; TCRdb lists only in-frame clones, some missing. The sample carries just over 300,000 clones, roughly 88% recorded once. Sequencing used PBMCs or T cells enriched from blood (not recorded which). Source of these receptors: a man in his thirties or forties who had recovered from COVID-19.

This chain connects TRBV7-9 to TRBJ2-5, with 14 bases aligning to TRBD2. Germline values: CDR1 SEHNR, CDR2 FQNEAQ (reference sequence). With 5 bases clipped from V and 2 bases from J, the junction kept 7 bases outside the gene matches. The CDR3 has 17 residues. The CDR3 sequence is CASSPGGLAGEQETQYF. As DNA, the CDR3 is TGTGCCAGCAGCCCAGGGGGACTAGCGGGGGAACAAGAGACCCAGTACTTC.

CDR3: CASTSGGVGFF. The CDR3 DNA reads as TGTGCCAGCACCTCGGGGGGGGTAGGTTTCTTT. The genes are TRBV12-3 or TRBV12-4 and TRBJ1-1; D perhaps matches TRBD1 (5 bases). V gave up 7 bases and J gave up 13 bases, with 16 bases separating them. The CDR3 has 11 residues.

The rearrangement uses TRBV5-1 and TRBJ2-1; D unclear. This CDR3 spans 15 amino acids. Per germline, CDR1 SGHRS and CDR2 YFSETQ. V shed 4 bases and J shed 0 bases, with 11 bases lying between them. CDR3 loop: CASSVTWSSYNEQFF. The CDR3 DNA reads TGCGCCAGCAGCGTTACCTGGAGCTCCTACAATGAGCAGTTCTTC.

CDR3 region: CASSLAGARKPQHF. CDR3 DNA: TGTGCCAGCAGTTTAGCAGGGGCGAGGAAGCCCCAGCATTTT. The rearrangement joins TRBV27 to TRBJ1-5; tentatively, D is TRBD1 (6 bases). Trimming took off 2 bases at V and 8 bases at J, with 13 bases between the two ends. The CDR3 is 14 residues long. Germline V CDR1 and CDR2: MNHEY, SMNVEV (reference sequence).

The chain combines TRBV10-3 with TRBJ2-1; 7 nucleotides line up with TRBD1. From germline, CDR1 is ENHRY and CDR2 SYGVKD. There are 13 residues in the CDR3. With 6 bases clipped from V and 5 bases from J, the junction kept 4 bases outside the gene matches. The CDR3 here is CAIRGTEDNEQFF. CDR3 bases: TGTGCCATCAGAGGGACAGAAGACAATGAGCAGTTCTTC.

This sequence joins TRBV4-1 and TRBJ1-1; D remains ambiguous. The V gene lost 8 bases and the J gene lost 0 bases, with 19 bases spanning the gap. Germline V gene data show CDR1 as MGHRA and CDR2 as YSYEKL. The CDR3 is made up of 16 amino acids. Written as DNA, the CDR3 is TGCGCCAGCGGTGTGTACAGTTCCAAAATGAACACTGAAGCTTTCTTT. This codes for CASGVYSSKMNTEAFF.

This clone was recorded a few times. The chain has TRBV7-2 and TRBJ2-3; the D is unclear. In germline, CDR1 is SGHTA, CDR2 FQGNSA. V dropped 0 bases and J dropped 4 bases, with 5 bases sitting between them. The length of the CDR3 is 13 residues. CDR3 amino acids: CASSLASPDTQYF. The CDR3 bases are TGTGCCAGCAGCTTAGCGAGTCCAGATACGCAGTATTTT.